Presented here are 30 T cell receptor beta chains from one specimen sequenced in a study of low-dose radiotherapy and immunotherapy resistance in tumors. Alpha- and beta-chain coverage of first-strand cDNA came from TRAV- and TRBV-specific primers. Over approximately 20 PCR cycles, TCRs were amplified from a constant-region primer and V-primer adapter. TCRdb re-derived calls from the reads in MiXCR, one entry per CDR3 protein. Of about 82,000 distinct CDR3 sequences in the sample, about 20% were seen once. Time point indicated: before trial treatment. The starting material was PBMCs, obtained before treatment. The receptors stem from a male donor with prostate cancer.

This clonotype was observed many times. This chain joins TRBV13 and TRBJ2-2, with D possibly matching TRBD2 (6 bases). CDR1 is PRHDT and CDR2 is FYEKMQ in the germline V gene (reference sequence). Trimming took 7 bases from V and 4 from J, leaving 16 bases between them. The CDR3 runs 15 residues. This CDR3 is CASTARGMGTGELFF. Here the CDR3 DNA reads TGTGCCAGCACCGCCCGGGGGATGGGCACCGGGGAGCTGTTTTTT.

Ten or more counts support this clonotype. The V call is TRBV19, the J call TRBJ2-1; TRBD1 matches at 7 bases. CDR3 length: 17 amino acids. CDR1 and CDR2 from the germline V gene are LNHDA and SQIVND (reference sequence). V was pared by 1 base and J by 0 bases, with 6 bases of the junction left unmatched. CDR3 sequence: CASSIGPDRASYNEQFF. The CDR3 nucleotides are TGTGCCAGTAGTATAGGCCCAGACAGGGCCTCCTACAATGAGCAGTTCTTC.

This clonotype was picked up a small number of times. The chain couples TRBV10-3 to TRBJ2-1; 7 bases align to TRBD2. CDR3 length equals 15 residues. J was trimmed by 7 bases and V by 6 bases; bases with no gene match: 12. From germline, CDR1 is ENHRY and CDR2 SYGVKD. CDR3 in DNA: TGTGCCATCAGGGCTACTAGCGCGGACAAAAATGAGCAGTTCTTC. It yields the protein CAIRATSADKNEQFF.

There are many counts of this clonotype. The gene calls are TRBV7-3 and TRBJ2-3; 10 bases line up with TRBD2. CDR1 is SGHTA and CDR2 is FQGTGA in the germline V gene. The V and J ends lost 5 bases and 4 bases, in that order; junction bases with no gene match: 6. The CDR3 covers 15 residues. This chain's CDR3 is CASSLLAGVADTQYF. The CDR3, as DNA: TGTGCCAGCAGCCTCCTAGCGGGGGTCGCAGATACGCAGTATTTT.

A word on this clonotype: A far larger clone lies a single base away; this is likely a read error. The rearrangement links TRBV20-1 to TRBJ2-1; 12 bases align to TRBD2. The CDR3 runs 14 residues. Germline CDR1 and CDR2: DFQATT and SNEGSKA (reference sequence). Unmatched junction bases numbered 9, after V lost 5 bases and J lost 10 bases. The CDR3 DNA reads TGCAGTGCTCTCGGGACTAGCGGGCTCTACGAGCAGTTCTTC. Translating it yields CSALGTSGLYEQFF.

The J gene is TRBJ2-5, the V gene TRBV6-2 or TRBV6-3; possible D gene TRBD2, 6 bases. With 7 bases removed from V and 6 bases from J, the gap between germline ends came to 12 bases. Germline-derived CDR1 and CDR2 are MNHEY and SVGEGT. This CDR3 has 12 amino acids. CDR3 in amino acids: CASTGTAKTQYF. CDR3 in DNA: TGTGCCAGCACCGGGACTGCGAAGACCCAGTACTTC.

This clonotype was counted ten times or more. The rearrangement joins TRBV20-1 to TRBJ2-1; D is perhaps TRBD2 (6 bases). The CDR3 length is 12 residues. Per germline, CDR1 DFQATT and CDR2 SNEGSKA (reference sequence). V was trimmed by 6 bases and J by 15 bases, leaving 21 bases between them. Here the CDR3 DNA reads TGCAGTGCCTCAACGGGAGAGCTCGGGCGGTTCTTC. It yields the protein CSASTGELGRFF.

The chain uses TRBV6-1 and TRBJ1-2; D gene unclear. Germline CDR1 reads MNHNS; CDR2 reads SASEGT. The CDR3 loop spans 15 amino acids. Trimming cost V 8 bases and J 2 bases, with 18 bases left between them. The CDR3 bases are TGTGCCAGCGGATTAGAGTACCCTATCAACTATGGCTACACCTTC. Translating it yields CASGLEYPINYGYTF.

Points on this clonotype: The germline gene is not matched at one end of the junction; a read error may be the cause. In nucleotides, the CDR3 is TGTTCCAGCAGCTCTTCCCCTCCGGGAGCGGGAACAGATACGCAGTATTTT. Amino acid sequence: CSSSSSPPGAGTDTQYF. This chain links TRBV11-2 with TRBJ2-3; 7 bases map to TRBD2. Germline V gene lookup returns CDR1 SGHAT and CDR2 FQNNGV. The CDR3 is 17 amino acids.

This clonotype was counted at least ten times. This chain joins TRBV7-8 and TRBJ1-5; D remains unclear. Germline assignment: CDR1 SGHVS and CDR2 FQNEAQ. V gave up 1 base and J gave up 4 bases, with 8 bases separating them. This CDR3 has 14 residues. The CDR3, as DNA: TGTGCCAGCAGCTTAGTTTCTGTTAATCAGCCCCAGCATTTT. Its protein product is CASSLVSVNQPQHF.

This chain uses TRBV20-1 with TRBJ2-5, with D tentatively TRBD2 (6 bases). CDR1 is DFQATT and CDR2 is SNEGSKA in the germline V gene (reference sequence). The length of the CDR3 is 15 residues. Trimming took off 5 bases at V and 4 bases at J, with 20 bases between the two ends. This CDR3 is CSADLFVSGSETQYF. The CDR3 coding sequence is TGCAGTGCTGACCTCTTCGTCAGCGGGTCAGAGACCCAGTACTTC.

This clonotype was seen ten or more times. The rearrangement joins TRBV4-2 to TRBJ2-5; no firm D call. Germline V gives CDR1 LGHNA, CDR2 YNFKEQ. CDR3 length equals 14 residues. The V and J ends lost 4 bases and 5 bases respectively, with 14 bases between them. This CDR3 is CASSLSLLVETQYF. The DNA for the CDR3 is TGTGCCAGCAGCCTCAGTCTCCTTGTCGAGACCCAGTACTTC.

This clonotype was found many times. The chain carries TRBV27 and TRBJ1-1, with D perhaps TRBD1 (6 bases). This CDR3 comprises 13 residues. Germline lookup yields CDR1 MNHEY and CDR2 SMNVEV (reference sequence). The V end lost 6 bases, the J end lost 3 bases, and 11 bases lay between the germline ends. The CDR3 nucleotides read TGTGCCAGCAGCTTACAGGGACACACTGAAGCTTTCTTT. Amino acid sequence: CASSLQGHTEAFF.

This clonotype has ten or more counts. The chain employs TRBV12-3 or TRBV12-4 and TRBJ2-7, with 10 bases aligning to TRBD2. The V segment lost 1 base and the J segment 7 bases; nucleotides outside the gene matches: 7. The CDR3 has 15 residues. The CDR3 DNA follows: TGTGCCAGCAGTTTAGAGCTAGCGGGAGTGGTTGAGCAGTACTTC. Encoded protein: CASSLELAGVVEQYF.

This clonotype occurred many times. The genes are TRBV5-4 and TRBJ2-5; either TRBD1 or TRBD2 may fit D (5 bases each). The germline V and J ends were trimmed by 0 bases and 1 base, with 7 bases remaining between them. The CDR3 is 14 residues long. The V gene's germline CDR1 is SGHNT and CDR2 YYREEE (reference sequence). This CDR3 is CASSLAGAQETQYF. In DNA, the CDR3 is TGTGCCAGCAGCTTGGCCGGGGCCCAAGAGACCCAGTACTTC.

In this sample, this clonotype turned up many times. The chain couples TRBV11-2 to TRBJ2-5; D may match TRBD1 or TRBD2 (5 bases each). V lost 5 bases, J lost 4 bases, and 17 bases lay in between. Germline V gene data show CDR1 as SGHAT and CDR2 as FQNNGV. The CDR3 is 15 residues long. The CDR3 here is CASSPPPGPGETQYF. DNA for the CDR3: TGTGCCAGCAGCCCCCCCCCGGGACCAGGAGAGACCCAGTACTTC.

The chain employs TRBV29-1 and TRBJ2-7, with 9 bases matching TRBD2. This CDR3 spans 15 amino acids. Germline lookup yields CDR1 SQVTM and CDR2 ANQGSEA. V trimming: 6 bases; J trimming: 2 bases; junction bases outside the gene matches: 11. In nucleotides, the CDR3 is TGCAGCGTGGCCCTAGCGGGACTTCCAACCTACGAGCAGTACTTC. This sequence encodes CSVALAGLPTYEQYF.

This clonotype showed up many times. CDR3 sequence: CASRPIGNNQPQHF. In DNA form, the CDR3 reads TGTGCCAGCAGACCCATTGGTAACAATCAGCCCCAGCATTTT. The chain combines TRBV6-2 or TRBV6-3 with TRBJ1-5; D is uncertain. The CDR3 sequence is 14 residues long. The V end was cut by 6 bases, the J end by 3 bases, with 12 bases between. Per germline, CDR1 MNHEY and CDR2 SVGEGT.

The sample holds many counts of this clonotype. The junction does not match germline at one end; this may be a read error. The chain employs TRBV5-1 and TRBJ2-2; D is perhaps TRBD1 (6 bases). The germline gives CDR1 SGHRS, CDR2 YFSETQ. There are 16 residues in the CDR3. CDR3 loop: CASSLGQRVSSGELFF. CDR3 bases: TGTGCCAGCAGCTTGGGACAACGTGTTAGTTCCGGGGAGCTGTTTTTT.

The chain carries TRBV4-3 and TRBJ2-2, with no clear D. The germline V gene encodes CDR1 LGHNA and CDR2 YSLEER. This CDR3 region has 16 residues. Trimming left V 0 bases short and J 2 bases short, with 10 bases between. The CDR3 sequence is CASSQEWTVNTGELFF. The CDR3 DNA follows: TGCGCCAGCAGCCAAGAGTGGACGGTTAACACCGGGGAGCTGTTTTTT.

This clonotype was observed at least ten times. This chain uses TRBV29-1 with TRBJ2-5, with unresolved D. V gave up 6 bases and J gave up 3 bases, with 11 bases separating them. Germline V CDR1 and CDR2: SQVTM, ANQGSEA. The CDR3 covers 12 residues. CDR3 DNA sequence: TGCAGCGTGGCTTGGGGAAAAGAGACCCAGTACTTC. Protein product: CSVAWGKETQYF.

This clonotype was seen many times. The genes are TRBV7-8 and TRBJ2-7, with a weak D call TRBD2 (5 bases). V lost 3 bases to trimming and J lost 0 bases, with 12 bases between them. Germline V lookup: CDR1 SGHVS, CDR2 FQNEAQ. The CDR3 length is 15 residues. In nucleotides, the CDR3 is TGTGCCAGCAGCTTTGGAGATGGAGGCTCCTACGAGCAGTACTTC. Translating it yields CASSFGDGGSYEQYF.

The rearrangement uses TRBV4-3 and TRBJ1-2; D may be TRBD1 (5 bases). V was trimmed by 5 bases and J by 3 bases, leaving 13 bases between them. The V gene's germline CDR1 is LGHNA and CDR2 YSLEER. This CDR3 has 14 amino acids. The CDR3 loop reads CASSDSGGHYGYTF. Written as DNA, the CDR3 is TGCGCCAGCAGCGATTCCGGGGGTCACTATGGCTACACCTTC.

V gene TRBV19 combines with J gene TRBJ2-1, with 9 positions matching TRBD1. This CDR3 has 13 residues. Germline loops: CDR1 LNHDA, CDR2 SQIVND (reference sequence). Trimming took 1 base from V and 13 from J; bases not matched to a gene: 5. The CDR3 here is CASSIVKDRGQFF. The CDR3 DNA reads TGTGCCAGTAGTATAGTAAAGGACAGGGGACAGTTCTTC. The full variable domain, its missing parts supplied by reference TRBV19 and TRBJ2-1, is DGGITQSPKYLFRKEGQNVTLSCEQNLNHDAMYWYRQDPGQGLRLIYYSQIVNDFQKGDIAEGYSVSREKKESFPLTVTSAQKNPTAFYLCASSIVKDRGQFFGPGTRLTVL.

This clonotype was recorded many times. The chain joins TRBV9 to TRBJ2-3; D remains ambiguous. CDR1 and CDR2 from the germline V gene are SGDLS and YYNGEE. Trimming cost V 0 bases and J 2 bases, with 13 bases left between them. This CDR3 has 16 amino acids. The DNA for the CDR3 is TGTGCCAGCAGCGTAGAAACAGCGCAGGTCACAGATACGCAGTATTTT. Translated: CASSVETAQVTDTQYF.

This clonotype has ten or more counts. The chain uses TRBV23-1 and TRBJ1-4, with TRBD1 matching over 7 bases. TRBV23-1 is classed as an ORF, of uncertain function. With V trimmed by 3 bases and J by 15 bases, 28 bases remained unmatched. The length of the CDR3 is 19 residues. The CDR3 region is CASSHRPRRDSLCVSFLFF. The CDR3 region has the DNA TGCGCCAGCAGTCACCGACCACGTCGGGACAGCTTATGTGTTTCTTTCTTGTTTTTT.

The gene calls are TRBV12-3 or TRBV12-4 and TRBJ2-2; a possible D gene is TRBD2 (5 bases). CDR3 length equals 15 residues. V was clipped by 6 bases and J by 4 bases, with 15 bases between them. The CDR3 is CASRSGKWGTGELFF. As DNA, the CDR3 is TGTGCCAGCAGGTCCGGGAAATGGGGCACCGGGGAGCTGTTTTTT.

This clonotype came up many times. The chain employs TRBV9 and TRBJ2-3; 9 bases map to TRBD2. The germline V gene encodes CDR1 SGDLS and CDR2 YYNGEE. V lost 0 bases, J lost 4 bases, and 6 bases stayed unmatched. This CDR3 region has 16 residues. CDR3 sequence (DNA): TGTGCCAGCAGCGTAGGCAATAGCGGGAGCCCAGATACGCAGTATTTT. It specifies CASSVGNSGSPDTQYF.

With regard to this clonotype: One base away lies a much larger clone, so this may be a sequencing read error. This chain joins TRBV27 and TRBJ1-1; D is undetermined. Deletions cut 4 bases from V and 2 bases from J, with 11 bases between. CDR1 and CDR2 from the germline V gene are MNHEY and SMNVEV (reference sequence). The CDR3 totals 14 residues. DNA of the CDR3: TGTGCCAGCAGTTCTCGGACGAGAAACACTGAAGCTTTCTTT. Its translation: CASSSRTRNTEAFF.

This clonotype came up many times. The rearrangement links TRBV29-1 to TRBJ2-1; the match to TRBD2 covers 12 bases. The V segment lost 7 bases and the J segment 4 bases; nucleotides outside the gene matches: 5. Per the germline V gene, CDR1 is SQVTM and CDR2 is ANQGSEA. The CDR3 extends over 14 amino acids. For the CDR3, the DNA is TGCAGCGGCTCCGGGACTAGCGGGTACAATGAGCAGTTCTTC. This encodes CSGSGTSGYNEQFF.